This TCR beta chain was captured by sequencing in a study of blood T cell repertoires in COVID-19. Overall study: Italy, Spain and the United States were the sources of the convalescent and acute COVID-19 samples. PBMCs, B-cell-depleted T cells, or T cells provided the cDNA or gDNA that made up the material.

This CDR3 is 14 amino acids long. Per germline, CDR1 MNHEY and CDR2 SVGAGI. V was clipped by 5 bases and J by 3 bases, with 14 bases between them. Original methodology: Researchers report that nucleated cell counts were estimated from reference gene primer amplification. Assay: immunoSEQ multiplex PCR; the TCRdb copy retains only in-frame clones and omits some. V and J calls and clone size are those listed in that table; D and trimming were worked out from the DNA. The repertoire holds about 180,000 clones, approximately 83% seen once, with roughly 3% in the top ten. This chain links TRBV6-5 with TRBJ2-7, with TRBD1 as a possible D gene (6 bases). The sample taken for sequencing was peripheral blood. The sequence came from a man aged 55 to 70 with acute or convalescent COVID-19. The DNA for the CDR3 is TGTGCCAGCAGTCCACGGACAGCCTACTACGAGCAGTACTTC. The encoded protein is CASSPRTAYYEQYF.